Sequencing of this T cell receptor beta chain was carried out in a study of T cell responses to AZD1222 COVID-19 vaccine. The study's findings and limits: Clonal diversity was possibly underestimated, and white British individuals and females predominated among donors.

As to this clone: What it binds is unknown.

Method: immunoSEQ multiplex PCR; TCRdb's copy keeps in-frame clones and lacks some. The sample consists of roughly 90,000 clones, 80% to 90% of them appearing once. Trimming removed 2 bases from V and 4 bases from J; junction bases left unmatched: 6. Germline CDR1 and CDR2: MNHEY and SVGEGT. The CDR3 extends over 18 amino acids. The chain is built from TRBV6-2 or TRBV6-3 and TRBJ2-4, with 15 bases fitting TRBD2. The sequence derives from an adult who received the AZD1222 COVID-19 vaccine. Sequenced here: peripheral blood, sampled 28 days after the second AZD1222 dose. The CDR3 here is CASSYAPGLAGGKNIQYF. Written as DNA, the CDR3 is TGTGCCAGCAGTTACGCCCCGGGACTAGCGGGGGGTAAAAACATTCAGTACTTC.